One and the same sample provided the 10 T cell receptor beta chains below, sequenced in a study of T-cell memory formation after mild COVID-19. TCRdb used MiXCR to reprocess the 5' RACE reads, holding one entry per CDR3 protein. The table includes some 450,000 distinct CDR3 sequences, about 19% detected once. Sequencing was carried out using PBMCs or a T cell subset sorted from them (not recorded which). These receptors originate from an adult woman who had mild COVID-19 (a few samples of this study predate the infection). Cell type and time point are not known.

This clonotype has a handful of counts. The chain combines TRBV24-1 with TRBJ1-2; D not resolved. CDR1 and CDR2 (germline): KGHDR, SFDVKD. V was clipped by 0 bases and J by 10 bases, with 20 bases between them. The CDR3 length is 16 residues. CDR3: CATSDLYGTAELVYTF. CDR3 in DNA: TGTGCCACCAGTGATTTGTATGGAACGGCCGAACTTGTCTACACCTTC.

This clonotype has just a few counts. The rearrangement joins TRBV7-6 to TRBJ2-3; the match to TRBD2 covers 10 bases. The CDR3 is 15 amino acids. Germline values: CDR1 SGHVS, CDR2 FNYEAQ. After removal of 6 bases from V and 3 bases from J, the junction contained 6 bases not matched to a gene. The CDR3 sequence: CASSLPGLATDTQYF. CDR3 DNA sequence: TGTGCCAGCAGTTTACCGGGACTAGCGACAGATACGCAGTATTTT. The entire variable domain, with the rest obtained from reference TRBV7-6 and TRBJ2-3, is as follows: GAGVSQSPRYKVTKRGQDVALRCDPISGHVSLYWYRQALGQGPEFLTYFNYEAQQDKSGLPNDRFSAERPEGSISTLTIQRTEQRDSAMYRCASSLPGLATDTQYFGPGTRLTVL.

The J gene is TRBJ2-1, the V gene TRBV13; 10 nucleotides agree with TRBD2. Germline-derived CDR1 and CDR2 are PRHDT and FYEKMQ (reference sequence). V shed 0 bases, J shed 6 bases, and the junction held 8 bases outside the gene matches. This CDR3 has 17 residues. The CDR3 protein is CASSLGRRLAGSNEQFF. The CDR3 coding sequence is TGTGCCAGCAGCTTAGGCAGGAGACTAGCGGGCTCCAATGAGCAGTTCTTC.

A few counts support this clonotype. The chain couples TRBV7-2 to TRBJ1-2, with D unclear. Trimming removed 0 bases at V and 6 bases at J, with 23 bases between. Germline CDR1 is SGHTA and CDR2 is FQGNSA. The CDR3 extends over 18 amino acids. Written as DNA, the CDR3 is TGTGCCAGCAGCTTAGCGTGGGCAGGTGGAGGAGGAAGAGATGGCTACACCTTC. Its translation: CASSLAWAGGGGRDGYTF.

The rearrangement uses TRBV7-6 and TRBJ2-1, with D possibly TRBD2 on 6 matching bases. The CDR3 has 16 residues. V was pared by 1 base and J by 4 bases, with 14 bases between. Looked up from germline, CDR1 is SGHVS and CDR2 is FNYEAQ. The CDR3 region is CASSLERGGLYNEQFF. In DNA form, the CDR3 reads TGTGCCAGCAGCTTAGAACGAGGAGGGCTATACAATGAGCAGTTCTTC.

This clonotype was recorded a few times. The J gene is TRBJ1-5, the V gene TRBV10-3, with D perhaps matching TRBD1 (5 bases). Germline loops: CDR1 ENHRY, CDR2 SYGVKD. The CDR3 sequence is 14 residues long. Trimming removed 4 bases from V and 3 bases from J, with 10 bases in between. The DNA for the CDR3 is TGTGCCATCAGTGGGGCCAGGGCCAATCAGCCCCAGCATTTT. As protein: CAISGARANQPQHF.

Ten or more counts support this clonotype. The chain couples TRBV24-1 to TRBJ2-1, with TRBD1 identical over 7 bases. Germline V CDR1 and CDR2: KGHDR, SFDVKD. The V segment lost 9 bases and the J segment 3 bases; nucleotides outside the gene matches: 7. The CDR3 length is 14 residues. The CDR3 DNA reads TGTGCCACCCGGGACAGTAAATTCTACAATGAGCAGTTCTTC. The encoded protein is CATRDSKFYNEQFF.

The V call is TRBV4-2, the J call TRBJ2-5; D is uncertain. V dropped 0 bases and J dropped 1 base, with 9 bases sitting between them. There are 15 residues in the CDR3. Germline-derived CDR1 and CDR2 are LGHNA and YNFKEQ. CDR3 region: CASSQEYGSQETQYF. In nucleotides, the CDR3 is TGTGCCAGCAGCCAAGAGTACGGATCCCAAGAGACCCAGTACTTC.

This clonotype appeared a few times. The CDR3 here is CASTPGTSGSYEQFF. CDR3 nucleotide sequence: TGTGCCAGCACCCCAGGGACTAGCGGGAGCTATGAGCAGTTCTTC. The chain combines TRBV4-2 with TRBJ2-1, with TRBD2 matching 14 bases. Looked up from germline, CDR1 is LGHNA and CDR2 is YNFKEQ. CDR3 length: 15 amino acids. Germline trimming cut 7 bases from V and 8 bases from J; bases unmatched to any gene: 7.

This chain connects TRBV4-1 to TRBJ2-1; possibly TRBD1 or TRBD2 for D (6 bases each). The CDR3 has 16 residues. Trimming cost V 3 bases and J 5 bases, with 17 bases left between them. Germline V gene sequence: CDR1 MGHRA, CDR2 YSYEKL. This chain's CDR3 is CASSQGGLAGNNEQFF. Here the CDR3 DNA reads TGCGCCAGCAGCCAGGGGGGCCTAGCCGGGAACAATGAGCAGTTCTTC.